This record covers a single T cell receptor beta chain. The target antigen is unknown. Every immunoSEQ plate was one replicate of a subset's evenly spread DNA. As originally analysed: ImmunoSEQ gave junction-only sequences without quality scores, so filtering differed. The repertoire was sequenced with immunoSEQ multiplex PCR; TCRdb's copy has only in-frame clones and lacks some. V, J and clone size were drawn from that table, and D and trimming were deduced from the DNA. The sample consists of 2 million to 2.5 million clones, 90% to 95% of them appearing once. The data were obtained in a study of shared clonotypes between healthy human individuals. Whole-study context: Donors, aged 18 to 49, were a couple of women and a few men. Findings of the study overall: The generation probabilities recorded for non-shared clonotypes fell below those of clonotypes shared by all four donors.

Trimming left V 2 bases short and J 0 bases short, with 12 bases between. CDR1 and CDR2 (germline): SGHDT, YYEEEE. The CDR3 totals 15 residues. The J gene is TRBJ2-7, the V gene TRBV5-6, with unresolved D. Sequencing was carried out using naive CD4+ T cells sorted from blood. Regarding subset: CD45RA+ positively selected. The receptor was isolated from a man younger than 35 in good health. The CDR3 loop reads CASSFIRHASYEQYF. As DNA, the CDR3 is TGTGCCAGCAGCTTCATCAGACACGCCTCCTACGAGCAGTACTTC.